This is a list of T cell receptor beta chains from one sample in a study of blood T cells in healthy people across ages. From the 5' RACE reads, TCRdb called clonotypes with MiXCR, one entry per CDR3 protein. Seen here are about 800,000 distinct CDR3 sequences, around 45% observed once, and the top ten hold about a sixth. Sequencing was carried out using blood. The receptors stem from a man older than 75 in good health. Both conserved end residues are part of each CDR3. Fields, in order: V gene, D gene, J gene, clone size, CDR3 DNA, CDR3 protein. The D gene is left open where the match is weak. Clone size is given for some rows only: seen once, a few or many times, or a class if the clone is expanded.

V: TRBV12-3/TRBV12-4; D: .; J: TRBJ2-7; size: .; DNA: TGTGCCAGCAGTGTGAAGGGGGGGTACGAGCAGTACTTC; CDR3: CASSVKGGYEQYF
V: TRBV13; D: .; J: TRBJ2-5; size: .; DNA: TGTGCCAGCAGCTCCTACGGAGGTGAGGCTCAAGAGACCCAGTACTTC; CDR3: CASSSYGGEAQETQYF
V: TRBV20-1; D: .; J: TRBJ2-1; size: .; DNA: TGCAGTGCTAGATACGTGGGTCGCAATGAGCAGTTCTTC; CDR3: CSARYVGRNEQFF
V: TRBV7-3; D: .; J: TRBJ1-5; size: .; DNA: TGTGCCAGCAGCCCAACGGGACCGCCTGGCAATCAGCCCCAGCATTTT; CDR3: CASSPTGPPGNQPQHF
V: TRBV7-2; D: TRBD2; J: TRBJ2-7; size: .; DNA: TGTGCCAGCAGCCGCGATGGGCTAGCGGGAGCCATCTCCTACGAGCAGTACTTC; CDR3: CASSRDGLAGAISYEQYF
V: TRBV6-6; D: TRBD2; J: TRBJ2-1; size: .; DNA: TGTGCCAGCAGTGTCCGACTAGCGGGAGAGGATGAGCAGTTCTTC; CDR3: CASSVRLAGEDEQFF
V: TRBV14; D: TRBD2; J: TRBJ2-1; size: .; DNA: TGTGCCAGCAGCCAAGTTTGGGCTAGCGGGAGCTACAATGAGCAGTTCTTC; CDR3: CASSQVWASGSYNEQFF
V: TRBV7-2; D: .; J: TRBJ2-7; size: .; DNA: TGTGCCAGCAGCTTAGATCGCGGGGTTCGTGAGCAGTACTTC; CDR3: CASSLDRGVREQYF
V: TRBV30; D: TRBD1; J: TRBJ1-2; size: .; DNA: TGTGCCTGGAGGCAAAAAGGGACAGGGCTCTATGGCTACACCTTC; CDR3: CAWRQKGTGLYGYTF
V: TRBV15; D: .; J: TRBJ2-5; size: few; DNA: TGTGCCACCAGCAGGGGCCTGAACCAAGAGACCCAGTACTTC; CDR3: CATSRGLNQETQYF
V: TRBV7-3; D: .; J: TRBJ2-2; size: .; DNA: TGTGCCAGCAAGGGCGCGAACACCGGGGAGCTGTTTTTT; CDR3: CASKGANTGELFF
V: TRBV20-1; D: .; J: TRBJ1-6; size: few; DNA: TGCAGTGCTAGAGATCGCGGGGGAGTTAATTCACCCCTCCACTTT; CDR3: CSARDRGGVNSPLHF
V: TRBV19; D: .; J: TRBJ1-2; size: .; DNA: TGTGCCAGTAGTATTCAGGCCACAGGGCCCTACACCTTC; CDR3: CASSIQATGPYTF
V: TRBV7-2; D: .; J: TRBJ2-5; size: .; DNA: TGTGCCAGCAGCTTAGACGTCCGCGCGCGAGTAAGGGACACCCAGTACTTC; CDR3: CASSLDVRARVRDTQYF
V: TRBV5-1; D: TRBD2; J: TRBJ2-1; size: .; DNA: TGCGCCAGCAGCATAGGACTAGCGGGAGAGGGCAATGAGCAGTTCTTC; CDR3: CASSIGLAGEGNEQFF
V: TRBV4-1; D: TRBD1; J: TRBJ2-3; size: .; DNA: TGCGCCAGCAGCCATCCGGGACAGCTATCTAGCACAGATACGCAGTATTTT; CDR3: CASSHPGQLSSTDTQYF
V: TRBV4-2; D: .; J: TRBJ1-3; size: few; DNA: TGTGCCAGCAGCCAAGATCCCGAAGAAACCATATATTTT; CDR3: CASSQDPEETIYF
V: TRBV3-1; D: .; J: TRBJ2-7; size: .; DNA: TGTGCCAGCAACCAAGCGGCTGTGAACGGGTACGAGCAGTACTTC; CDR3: CASNQAAVNGYEQYF
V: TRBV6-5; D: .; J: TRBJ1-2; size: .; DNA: TGTGCCAGCAGCTCACCGGGGAATGGCTACACCTTC; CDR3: CASSSPGNGYTF
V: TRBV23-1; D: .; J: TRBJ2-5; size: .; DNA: TGCGCCAGCAGCGGGGGCCGCGTTGGCGGAATATCTGAGACCCAGTACTTC; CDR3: CASSGGRVGGISETQYF
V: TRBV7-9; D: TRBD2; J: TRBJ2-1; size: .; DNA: TGTGCCAGCAGCTCAACGGGACTACCTGGGGACAATGAGCAGTTCTTC; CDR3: CASSSTGLPGDNEQFF
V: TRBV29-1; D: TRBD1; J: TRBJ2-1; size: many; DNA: TGCAGCGTTGGGTCGACAGGGGGCAGTGAGCAGTTCTTC; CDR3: CSVGSTGGSEQFF
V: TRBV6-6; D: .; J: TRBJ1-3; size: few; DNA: TGTGCCAGCAGTGCAGGGAGCTCTGGAAACACCATATATTTT; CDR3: CASSAGSSGNTIYF
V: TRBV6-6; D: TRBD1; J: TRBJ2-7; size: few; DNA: TGTGCCAGCAGTCCCCGGACAGGGGTGAACGAGCAGTACTTC; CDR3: CASSPRTGVNEQYF
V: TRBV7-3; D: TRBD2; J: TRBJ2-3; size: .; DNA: TGTGCCAGCAGGGGGGGAGCGGGGGATACGCAGTATTTT; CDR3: CASRGGAGDTQYF
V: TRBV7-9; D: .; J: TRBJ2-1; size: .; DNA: TGTGCCAGCAGCGTCGAGGTCTACGAGCAGTTCTTC; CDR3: CASSVEVYEQFF
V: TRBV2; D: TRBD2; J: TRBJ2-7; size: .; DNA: TGTGCCAGCAGGGACCTGGGACTAGCGGTCTCCTACGAGCAGTACTTC; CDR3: CASRDLGLAVSYEQYF
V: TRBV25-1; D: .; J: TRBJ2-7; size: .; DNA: TGTGCCAGCAGTGATTCCGGGGGCCATACCTACGAGCAGTACTTC; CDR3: CASSDSGGHTYEQYF
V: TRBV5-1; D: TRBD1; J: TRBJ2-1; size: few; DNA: TGCGCCAGCAGCACCCGGGACAGGGGGCCCTACAATGAGCAGTTCTTC; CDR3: CASSTRDRGPYNEQFF